This TCR beta chain comes out of a study of cytomegalovirus exposure and HLA in healthy donors (dated by TCRdb to about 2017). Regarding the research as a whole: According to an earlier analysis of a few hundred of the donors, 150 million to 200 million T cells yielded over 100 million unique TCR beta sequences and approximately 300 Gb of sequence data. To study patterns of TCR occurrence, a later analysis re-analyzed previously published TCR beta repertoires from 700 or so donors and added high-resolution HLA genotyping. The T cell repertoires of 666 subjects were profiled by immunosequencing and related to cytomegalovirus serostatus. Because of strong linkage in the cohort, roughly five DR-DQ haplotypes were treated as single units for association and clustering. Both class I and class II loci were covered by HLA typing, at four-digit resolution. A later genetic analysis took genome-wide SNP genotypes for about three fifths of the 666 donors and used that subset as a discovery cohort. Among 350 to 400 genotyped donors of the cohort, an average of about 240,000 unique TCR beta nucleotide sequences were sequenced per donor, around 20% of them non-productive. Donor age, sex, ethnicity and CMV serostatus were compiled alongside the repertoire data. The study aimed to test whether signatures of past pathogen exposure could be identified by cataloging public T cell receptors. Rather than using new phenotypic data, the later analysis identified candidate immune exposures from TCR beta sequences and from how often those sequences occurred across donors. Among the roughly 410 genotyped donors, approximately 81% belonged to the genetic ancestry cluster associated with self-reported Caucasian donors. Every repertoire in the discovery cohort had been generated on one and the same sequencing platform. Typing coverage differed by locus: A, B, C, DRB1 and DQB1 were typed in about 620-640 donors, DQA1 in 500 to 550, DPA1 in 600 to 610, and DPB1 in approximately 450. The study combined high-throughput TCR immunosequencing, statistical association of individual TCRs with disease status, and machine learning to predict cytomegalovirus infection status. An early release that covered roughly 600 HLA-typed donors contained approximately 300 gigabases of sequencing data and 80 million or so unique TCR sequences. A separate validation cohort of over a hundred different subjects was used in addition to the 666-subject first cohort. An earlier analysis of fewer than 700 of the donors applied high-throughput TCR beta sequencing to assess whether each TCR beta V gene segment acted as functional or pseudogenic. Findings and caveats that apply to the study as a whole: HLA typing was unavailable for some donors at each locus, so association tests used only the typed subset. Linkage disequilibrium might explain the correlated functional status among segregating V segments, but an unknown experimental factor could not be excluded. In a later genetic analysis, a missense DCLRE1C variant was associated with V-gene and J-gene trimming of TCR beta chains, and the association was replicated in an independent cohort. The study gave a list of about 150 TCR beta chains associated with cytomegalovirus. In this cohort, only TCR beta chains were sequenced, and detectable features were limited by the absence of alpha or paired-chain data. Cytomegalovirus status was reported to be diagnosed by the classifier with high specificity and sensitivity in both the original and validation cohorts. According to a later genetic analysis, donors in an Asian-associated ancestry cluster had fewer N-insertions in productive TCRs than the approximately 710-donor mean. In a later analysis, most CMV-associated TCR beta chains were found to appear HLA-restricted, with HLA associations seemingly driven largely by CMV exposure. Some IMGT-functional V segments, including TRBV6-2 and TRBV6-3, could not be told apart with the 87-base-pair reads, so those segments were excluded. A cluster of highly shared sequence variants was judged likely to be a technical artifact of the sequencing pipeline. In a later analysis, HLA-associated TCR beta chains were found to be more clonally expanded and to have lower generation probabilities than equally common non-associated chains. A further reported finding was that TCR beta sequences accurately predicted the HLA-A and HLA-B alleles for most subjects in the first cohort. In an earlier analysis of some 540 of the donors, most TCR beta V segments appeared in productive rearrangements about 87% or about 30% of the time, broadly matching IMGT annotations. Most TCR sequences were observed very rarely across donors, whereas some public TCRs were present in many individuals. In vitro tests confirmed that a few of the cytomegalovirus-associated TCR beta chains recognize cytomegalovirus antigens. When HLA alleles, especially DR and DQ, strongly co-occurred, attributing TCR associations to individual alleles was difficult. At a false discovery rate of 0.05, a later analysis linked about 16,000 TCR beta sequences to specific HLA alleles. For the cohort, immune exposure information was limited to CMV serostatus. The authors suggested that the approach could potentially be generalized to other disease states and immunological phenotypes. A later analysis reported that several top co-occurrence clusters appeared linked to parvovirus B19, influenza, CMV and Epstein-Barr virus. The earlier analysis of some 540 of the donors excluded over 15 rarely observed V segments, including chromosome 9 orphons, because counts were too low. The presence/absence analyses assumed that sequencing depth was roughly uniform across donors, and that assumption may not be true. According to a later analysis, TCR association rates differed among HLA loci, with DRB1 alleles showing the most associated TCRs and HLA-C alleles showing the fewest.

The library was obtained by the immunoSEQ multiplex PCR assay. For the multiplex PCR, a mixture combining 60 forward primers for TCR Vbeta segments and 13 reverse primers for TCR Jbeta segments was used. Amplification of the CDR3 region of rearranged TCR beta genes was performed with a multiplex PCR assay on genomic DNA. The Illumina HiSeq System was used to sequence the amplified TCR beta libraries as 87-base-pair reads. As for the authors' bioinformatics: Across the 640 or so repertoires, a later analysis counted 60 million to 90 million unique TCR beta chains, around 11 million of which were shared by at least two donors. To remove PCR and sequencing errors, raw reads were error-corrected and collapsed into unique sequences using a nearest-neighbor algorithm that merged closely related sequences. Alignment of CDR3 sequences to IMGT reference sequences was used to assign V, D and J gene segments. For a sequence to be retained, a match of at least six nucleotides to both a V gene segment and a J gene segment was required. Rearrangements were called productive when the CDR3 lacked stop codons and stayed in frame with V and J; all others were non-productive. Following IMGT convention, CDR3 was defined as the stretch from the second conserved V-encoded cysteine up to the conserved J-encoded phenylalanine. The earlier analysis of 587 of the donors excluded sequences that lacked an unambiguous match to a single V gene segment. An earlier analysis of 450 to 650 of the donors called V segments functional above 56.7% productive rearrangements and segregating when the between-donor standard deviation exceeded 5%. A statistical classification framework was developed to diagnose cytomegalovirus status using the catalog of TCR beta chain sequences. V and J gene assignment, in a later analysis, came from comparing TCR nucleotide sequences with IMGT/GENE-DB human TR gene sequences. In a later analysis, CDR3 sequences and most-parsimonious VDJ recombination scenarios were assigned using the TCRdist pipeline. In a later analysis, each TCR beta chain was defined by its CDR3 amino acid sequence together with its V-gene family, and reads lacking a unique V-gene family were excluded. In a later analysis, approximately 640 highly shared, low-generation-probability nucleotide sequences were removed to address suspected cross-contamination and a sequencing artifact. In a later analysis, a clonal expansion index for each public chain was calculated from normalized within-repertoire ranks of inferred template counts. In a later analysis, generation probabilities were computed using a VDJ recombination model fitted to out-of-frame rearrangements, and the results were checked against IGoR. In a later analysis, TCR-TCR, TCR-HLA and TCR-CMV co-occurrence was scored with hypergeometric tests, and a repertoire-size bias correction was applied to TCR pairs. In a later analysis, false discovery rates were estimated by permuting HLA or CMV assignments 20 times. A later analysis grouped co-occurring TCRs with DBSCAN, adding TCRdist sequence similarity when clustering within HLA-allele-positive subsets. For co-occurrence clustering, repertoires with fewer than 30,000 or more than 120,000 public chains were excluded, along with about five repertoires with anomalous nucleotide sharing. The source is immuneACCESS, and TCRdb retained only in-frame sequences with V and J called. Part of the clones is not carried over; for the studies checked, unresolved V genes explain less than half of this, and the remainder is unexplained. The V and J calls and clone size are taken from that table; D and trimming were inferred from the DNA. This sample has 100,000 to 150,000 clones in its table, and roughly 74% of those were observed once. The ten largest clones capture around 3.6% of the sample.

For CDR1 and CDR2, the germline V gene lists SGHDT and YYEEEE. V and J are truncated by 1 base and 6 bases respectively, leaving an intervening sequence of 7 bases. From cysteine to phenylalanine, the CDR3 is 13 amino acids long. Only the CDR3 region is kept as DNA, spanning 39 bases read in frame from base 1. This clone was detected a few times. No cognate antigen has been identified for it. Base-call qualities are not available, and no considerably larger clone is one nucleotide away. The cohort consisted of fewer than 700 healthy bone marrow donors. At the time of sampling, all cohort members were nominally healthy, though unrecorded immune exposures were likely present. The donor was CMV seronegative and belonged to the group of 352 seronegative cohort members. Every donor gave a peripheral blood sample, and the peripheral blood mononuclear cells from that sample were used for TCR beta sequencing. The Qiagen DNeasy Blood Extraction Kit was used to extract genomic DNA from the blood cell samples.

The sequence was collected from a middle-aged man in good health and CMV-seronegative. The sample consisted of PBMCs. The rearranged chain carries TRBV5-6 and TRBJ2-2, with an unclear D gene assignment. The CDR3: CASSLPVSGELFF. Read as DNA, the sequence is TGTGCCAGCAGCTTGCCTGTTTCCGGGGAGCTGTTTTTT.